This is a list of T cell receptor beta chains from one sample in a study of regulatory T cells in long-lasting Graves disease. TCRdb reprocessed the multiplex PCR reads via MiXCR and lists one record per CDR3 protein. The sample includes 350,000 to 450,000 distinct CDR3 sequences, about 10% seen only once; the top ten take approximately 17%. These same records also appear under a second study, on T cells in Graves' hyperthyroidism and ophthalmopathy.

Specimen: peripheral blood mononuclear cells (PBMCs), collected at new diagnosis, from a patient treated with antithyroid drugs. The receptors shown here come from a young woman with Graves disease. Each CDR3 is given with its conserved first and last residue. The order of the fields is J gene, CDR3 length, D gene, V gene, clone size, CDR3 DNA, CDR3 protein. The D gene is left open where the match is weak. Expanded clones are given a class, and other clones once, few, many or no size at all.

TRBJ1-2,15,-,TRBV6-1,few,TGTGCCAGCAGTGAGATACAGAGAACTAACTATGGCTACACCTTC,CASSEIQRTNYGYTF
TRBJ1-2,14,-,TRBV12-3/TRBV12-4,many,TGTGCCAGCAGTTTCGGTCGGGCAAACTATGGCTACACCTTC,CASSFGRANYGYTF
TRBJ2-5,14,-,TRBV12-3/TRBV12-4,many,TGTGCCAGCCGTCGGGGGGCGGCGGAGGAGACCCAGTACTTC,CASRRGAAEETQYF
TRBJ2-1,14,TRBD1,TRBV20-1,many,TGCAGTGCTAACCCGGGACAGGGGGACAATGAGCAGTTCTTC,CSANPGQGDNEQFF
TRBJ1-1,14,-,TRBV7-2,few,TGTGCCAGCAGCTTAGGGAGCTTCCTCACTGAAGCTTTCTTT,CASSLGSFLTEAFF
TRBJ2-1,16,-,TRBV5-1,many,TGCGCCAGCAGCGTCCGCTCCACCGATCTAGACAATGAGCAGTTCTTC,CASSVRSTDLDNEQFF
TRBJ1-2,14,-,TRBV20-1,many,TGCAGTGCTAGAGGGGGAGCGACTAACTATGGCTACACCTTC,CSARGGATNYGYTF
TRBJ1-2,15,TRBD1,TRBV7-2,many,TGTGCCAGCAGCTTGACAGGGGTTTCGGGCTATGGCTACACCTTC,CASSLTGVSGYGYTF
TRBJ2-1,14,-,TRBV7-9,many,TGTGCCAGCAGCGGGCACTCCGGTCGGAATGAGCAGTTCTTC,CASSGHSGRNEQFF
TRBJ2-7,16,-,TRBV15,many,TGTGCCACCAGCGCCGCACGCGGTAGAGGGTCCTACGAGCAGTACTTC,CATSAARGRGSYEQYF
TRBJ2-1,17,TRBD2,TRBV10-3,-,TGTGCCATCAGTTTTTCTAGCGGGACCTCCCCCTACAATGAGCAGTTCTTC,CAISFSSGTSPYNEQFF
TRBJ2-1,14,TRBD2,TRBV20-1,few,TGCAGTGCTAGGGTTAGCGGGAGCGGCAATGAGCAGTTCTTC,CSARVSGSGNEQFF
TRBJ2-1,15,TRBD2,TRBV20-1,few,TGCAGTGCTAGCCTTGCTAGCGGGTTAAACAATGAGCAGTTCTTC,CSASLASGLNNEQFF
TRBJ1-6,20,TRBD1,TRBV6-2/TRBV6-3,few,TGTGCCAGCAGTATCGTTCTGGGACAGGGGAAAATCTCCTATAATTCACCCCTCCACTTT,CASSIVLGQGKISYNSPLHF
TRBJ2-3,16,TRBD2,TRBV5-4,many,TGTGCCAGCAGCTTTCCGGGACTAGACCCAGTGGATACGCAGTATTTT,CASSFPGLDPVDTQYF
TRBJ1-5,13,-,TRBV4-1,many,TGCGCCAGCAGCCAAGCATTGGGGCAGCCCCAGCATTTT,CASSQALGQPQHF
TRBJ2-1,16,TRBD2,TRBV7-2,many,TGTGCCAGCAGCCTTAAAGGACTAGCGGTCTACAATGAGCAGTTCTTC,CASSLKGLAVYNEQFF
TRBJ2-7,12,-,TRBV20-1,many,TGCAGTGCTAGTCCTGGGGGCTACGAGCAGTACTTC,CSASPGGYEQYF
TRBJ2-1,16,-,TRBV28,few,TGTGCCGGCAGTCTTCCTCTGGACCGAAGGACCGATGAGCAGTTCTTC,CAGSLPLDRRTDEQFF
TRBJ1-5,16,-,TRBV7-9,many,TGTGCCAGCAGCTTAGGGGCAGGGATAGAAGATCAGCCCCAGCATTTT,CASSLGAGIEDQPQHF
TRBJ2-3,13,-,TRBV10-3,-,TGTGCCATCAGAGAGGCGGTATTTGATACGCAGTATTTT,CAIREAVFDTQYF
TRBJ1-1,14,-,TRBV9,many,TGTGCCAGTAACCGAGCGGGAATGAACACTGAAGCTTTCTTT,CASNRAGMNTEAFF
TRBJ1-1,14,-,TRBV30,many,TGTGCCTGGAGGGCTAGTCCTACAAGGGTCGCCGCTTTCTTT,CAWRASPTRVAAFF
TRBJ1-1,15,-,TRBV3-1,many,TGTGCCAGCAGCCAAGATTCCGGGCGGGACACTGAAGCTTTCTTT,CASSQDSGRDTEAFF
TRBJ1-1,17,-,TRBV12-3/TRBV12-4,many,TGTGCCAGCAGTGGGTACCGCTCCGGGACCGTGAACACTGAAGCTTTCTTT,CASSGYRSGTVNTEAFF
TRBJ2-1,15,-,TRBV20-1,-,TGCAGTGCTAGAGATGGAGGGGTGGGTCGTAATGAGCAGTTCTTC,CSARDGGVGRNEQFF
TRBJ2-2,20,-,TRBV20-1,few,TGCAGTGCTATCGGTTTCAATGGGGGGGCGACTCACGCGAACACCGGGGAGCTGTTTTTT,CSAIGFNGGATHANTGELFF
TRBJ1-6,15,-,TRBV3-1,-,TGTGCCAGCAGCTACAGGGAGGCCTATAATTCACCCCCCCACTTT,CASSYREAYNSPPHF
TRBJ2-2,16,-,TRBV3-2,-,TGTGCCAGCAGCCCCGCCACGGGACTAGTGACCGGGGAGCTGTTTTTT,CASSPATGLVTGELFF